This passage covers 17 T cell receptor beta chains from one sample sequenced in a study of CD8 T cells in Susac syndrome. The RNA input was roughly 0.45 to 1 ug, and it was reverse transcribed with random hexamers. TCRdb re-called the immunoSEQ multiplex PCR reads through MiXCR, storing one row per CDR3 protein. The sample consists of tens of thousands of distinct CDR3 sequences, 91% of them appearing once. Sequenced input: CD8+ T cells from PBMCs. The source of these receptors is a human donor with multiple sclerosis.

The V call is TRBV9, the J call TRBJ2-5; 10 bases line up with TRBD2. After removal of 3 bases from V and 4 bases from J, the junction contained 3 bases not matched to a gene. CDR3 size: 14 residues. CDR1 is SGDLS, CDR2 YYNGEE, per germline. The CDR3 loop is CASSAGLARETQYF. In DNA form, the CDR3 reads TGTGCCAGCAGCGCGGGACTAGCGAGAGAGACCCAGTACTTC.

The J gene is TRBJ1-1, the V gene TRBV2; 7 nucleotides agree with TRBD1. J lost 10 bases, V lost 6 bases, and 8 bases had no gene match. CDR1 and CDR2 from the germline V gene are SNHLY and FYNNEI. This CDR3 has 12 residues. The CDR3: CASRGWGQRAFF. The CDR3 DNA reads as TGTGCCAGCAGGGGGTGGGGACAGAGAGCTTTCTTT.

The V gene is TRBV5-6, the J gene TRBJ2-7, with D possibly being TRBD2 (5 bases). The CDR3 is made up of 14 amino acids. Germline V gives CDR1 SGHDT, CDR2 YYEEEE. V shed 4 bases and J shed 6 bases, with 17 bases lying between them. This CDR3 is CASSPSGAASEQYF. The CDR3 coding sequence is TGTGCCAGCAGCCCATCCGGAGCGGCTTCCGAGCAGTACTTC. Based on the CDR3 plus reference TRBV5-6 and TRBJ2-7, the full variable domain is DAGVTQSPTHLIKTRGQQVTLRCSPKSGHDTVSWYQQALGQGPQFIFQYYEEEERQRGNFPDRFSGHQFPNYSSELNVNALLLGDSALYLCASSPSGAASEQYFGPGTRLTVT.

This chain joins TRBV4-1 and TRBJ2-1; 8 bases are shared with TRBD2. This CDR3 is built from 19 residues. CDR1 is MGHRA, CDR2 YSYEKL, per germline. V dropped 1 base and J dropped 6; count of bases not matched to a gene: 17. CDR3 DNA: TGCGCCAGCAGCCAAGTAAAAGCGGGAGACACCTTGTTCGGCAATGAGCAGTTCTTC. Its protein product is CASSQVKAGDTLFGNEQFF.

V and J are TRBV4-3 and TRBJ2-7, with TRBD2 as a possible D gene (5 bases). The CDR3 is made up of 14 amino acids. The germline V gene encodes CDR1 LGHNA and CDR2 YSLEER. V was cut by 2 bases and J by 2 bases, with 10 bases left in between. The CDR3 coding sequence is TGCGCCAGCAGCCAACATCCGGGGACCTACGAGCAGTACTTC. As protein: CASSQHPGTYEQYF.

The rearrangement uses TRBV7-9 and TRBJ1-2, with a tentative D call TRBD1 (5 bases). The CDR3 has 13 residues. The V gene lost 6 bases and the J gene lost 3 bases, with 11 bases spanning the gap. Per germline, CDR1 SEHNR and CDR2 FQNEAQ (reference sequence). CDR3 amino acids: CASRPGGDYGYTF. DNA for the CDR3: TGTGCCAGCAGGCCGGGAGGGGACTATGGCTACACCTTC.

The chain uses TRBV27 and TRBJ1-5, with TRBD1 as a possible D gene (5 bases). Trimming took off 5 bases at V and 4 bases at J, with 18 bases between the two ends. This CDR3 has 16 residues. Germline V gives CDR1 MNHEY, CDR2 SMNVEV (reference sequence). The CDR3, as DNA: TGTGCCAGCAGTCCGCCGCGGGGGGTTCGGAATCAGCCCCAGCATTTT. Its translation: CASSPPRGVRNQPQHF.

The chain employs TRBV6-6 and TRBJ2-1, with a possible D match to TRBD2 (6 bases). V was pared by 5 bases and J by 8 bases, with 19 bases between. Germline loops: CDR1 MNHNY, CDR2 SVGAGI (reference sequence). The CDR3 sequence is 15 residues long. CDR3 protein: CASSPSDGRLDEQFF. In nucleotides, the CDR3 is TGTGCCAGCAGTCCCTCCGATGGGAGGCTGGATGAGCAGTTCTTC.

V is TRBV30 and J is TRBJ2-3; the D gene is possibly TRBD2 (7 bases). This CDR3 spans 15 amino acids. V lost 3 bases and J lost 3, with 16 bases in between. Germline V gives CDR1 GTSNPN, CDR2 SVGIG (reference sequence). CDR3 in DNA: TGTGCCTGGAGCCGGGGGGCCGCGAGAACAGATACGCAGTATTTT. Translated, it gives CAWSRGAARTDTQYF.

The chain links TRBV19 to TRBJ2-2, with D maybe TRBD2 (5 bases). From germline, CDR1 is LNHDA and CDR2 SQIVND (reference sequence). V dropped 3 bases and J dropped 1 base, with 6 bases sitting between them. CDR3 length: 14 residues. The chain's CDR3 is CASSMGVNTGELFF. CDR3 in DNA: TGTGCCAGTAGTATGGGAGTGAACACCGGGGAGCTGTTTTTT. Together with reference TRBV19 and TRBJ2-2, the CDR3 gives the full variable domain: DGGITQSPKYLFRKEGQNVTLSCEQNLNHDAMYWYRQDPGQGLRLIYYSQIVNDFQKGDIAEGYSVSREKKESFPLTVTSAQKNPTAFYLCASSMGVNTGELFFGEGSRLTVL.

The genes are TRBV30 and TRBJ1-1, with D unresolved. The germline V gene has CDR1 GTSNPN and CDR2 SVGIG (reference sequence). CDR3 length: 15 amino acids. Trimming pared 3 bases from V and 6 bases from J, leaving 20 bases between. The CDR3 spells CAWRDPGTATPEAFF. DNA for the CDR3: TGTGCCTGGAGGGATCCAGGAACGGCTACCCCTGAAGCTTTCTTT.

The chain has TRBV5-6 and TRBJ1-1; D call uncertain. The CDR3 runs to 14 residues. CDR1 and CDR2 from the germline V gene are SGHDT and YYEEEE. The V end lost 2 bases, the J end lost 1 base, and 9 bases lay between the germline ends. The DNA for the CDR3 is TGTGCCAGCAGCTTCCCGACCGAGAACACTGAAGCTTTCTTT. Translating gives CASSFPTENTEAFF.

CDR3 sequence: CASSFPGTGETGLYNEQFF. CDR3 DNA: TGTGCCAGCAGCTTCCCCGGGACAGGGGAAACGGGCCTCTACAATGAGCAGTTCTTC. The chain employs TRBV7-8 and TRBJ2-1; 10 bases line up with TRBD1. Trimming at V came to 3 bases and at J to 3 bases, leaving 14 bases not matched to a gene. Germline values: CDR1 SGHVS, CDR2 FQNEAQ. This CDR3 contains 19 residues.

This sequence joins TRBV19 and TRBJ1-4; 8 bases are a match to TRBD1. Germline CDR1 is LNHDA and CDR2 is SQIVND (reference sequence). The junction had 10 bases not matched to a gene; V was cut back by 11 bases and J by 2 bases. The CDR3 loop spans 15 amino acids. The DNA of the CDR3 is TGTGCCTCCCAGGGGGCAGGAGGGACTAATGAAAAACTGTTTTTT. This sequence encodes CASQGAGGTNEKLFF.

This clonotype was counted only a few times. This chain joins TRBV14 and TRBJ2-7, with D perhaps assigned TRBD1 or TRBD2 (5 bases each). Germline assignment: CDR1 SGHDN and CDR2 FVKESK. The CDR3 covers 13 residues. V was shortened by 2 bases and J by 5 bases, with 10 bases between the two germline ends. CDR3 region: CASSQFKGHEQYF. CDR3 bases: TGTGCCAGCAGCCAATTCAAGGGACACGAGCAGTACTTC.

The V call is TRBV27, the J call TRBJ2-7; 11 bases match TRBD2. CDR1 is MNHEY, CDR2 SMNVEV, per germline (reference sequence). V lost 5 bases, J lost 5 bases, and 5 bases stayed unmatched. This CDR3 contains 14 residues. This CDR3 is CASSKGTSGNEQYF. For the CDR3, the DNA is TGTGCCAGCAGTAAGGGGACTAGCGGTAACGAGCAGTACTTC.

The chain combines TRBV6-2 or TRBV6-3 with TRBJ2-7; TRBD1 aligns across 10 bases. CDR1 MNHEY and CDR2 SVGEGT come from the germline V gene. This CDR3 is built from 14 residues. V was clipped by 5 bases and J by 3 bases; unmatched bases: 4. DNA of the CDR3: TGTGCCAGCAGTGATGACAGGGGGCTCTACGAGCAGTACTTC. Translation gives CASSDDRGLYEQYF.